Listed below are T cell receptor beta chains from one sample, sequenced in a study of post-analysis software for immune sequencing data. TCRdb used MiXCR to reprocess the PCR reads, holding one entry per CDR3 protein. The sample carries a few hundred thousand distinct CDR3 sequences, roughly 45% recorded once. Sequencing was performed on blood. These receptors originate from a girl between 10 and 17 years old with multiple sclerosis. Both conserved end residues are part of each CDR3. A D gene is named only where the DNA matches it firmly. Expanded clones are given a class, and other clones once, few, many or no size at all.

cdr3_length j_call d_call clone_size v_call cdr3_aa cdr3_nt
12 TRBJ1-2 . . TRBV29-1 CSVEGEGYGYTF TGCAGCGTTGAAGGAGAAGGCTATGGCTACACCTTC
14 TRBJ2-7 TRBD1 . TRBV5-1 CASSLEGAQQEKYF TGCGCCAGCAGCTTGGAGGGGGCCCAGCAGGAGAAGTACTTC
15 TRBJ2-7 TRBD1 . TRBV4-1 CASSQGVTGSHEQYF TGCGCCAGCAGCCAAGGGGTGACAGGGTCCCACGAGCAGTACTTC
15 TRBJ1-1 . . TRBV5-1 CASSLDAPGDTEAFF TGCGCCAGCAGCTTGGACGCCCCCGGGGACACTGAAGCTTTCTTT
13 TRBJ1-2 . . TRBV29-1 CSVVNPRGYGYTF TGCAGCGTTGTAAACCCCCGAGGCTATGGCTACACCTTC
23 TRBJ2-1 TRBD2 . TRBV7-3 CASSPPGLAGSEGEGSSYNEQFF TGTGCCAGCAGCCCTCCGGGACTAGCGGGATCAGAGGGGGAAGGCAGCTCCTACAATGAGCAGTTCTTC
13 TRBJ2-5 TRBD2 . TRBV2 CARRETSSETRYF TGTGCCAGGAGGGAGACTAGCAGTGAGACCCGGTACTTC
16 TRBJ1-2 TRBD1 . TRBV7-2 CASSLEGTGGYYGYTF TGTGCCAGCAGCTTAGAGGGGACAGGGGGCTACTATGGCTACACCTTC
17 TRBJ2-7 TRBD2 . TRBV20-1 CSARDRGLAGISYEQYF TGCAGTGCTAGAGATAGGGGACTAGCGGGAATCTCCTACGAGCAGTACTTC
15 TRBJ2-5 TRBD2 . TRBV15 CATSREGREWETQYF TGTGCCACCAGCAGAGAAGGGCGGGAGTGGGAGACCCAGTACTTC
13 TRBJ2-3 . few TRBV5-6 CASSFGMGATQYF TGTGCCAGCAGCTTTGGTATGGGAGCAACGCAGTATTTT
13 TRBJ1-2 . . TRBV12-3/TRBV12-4 CASSLVSNYGYTF TGTGCCAGCAGTTTAGTCTCTAACTATGGCTACACCTTC
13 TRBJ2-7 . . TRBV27 CASFGRSSYEQYF TGTGCCAGTTTCGGACGGAGCTCCTACGAGCAGTACTTC
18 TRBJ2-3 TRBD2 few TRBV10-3 CAISESASGASSTDTQYF TGTGCCATCAGTGAGTCCGCTAGCGGGGCCTCAAGCACAGATACGCAGTATTTT
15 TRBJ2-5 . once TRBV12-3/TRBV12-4 CASSFSGHPQETQYF TGTGCCAGCAGTTTCTCCGGGCACCCTCAAGAGACCCAGTACTTC
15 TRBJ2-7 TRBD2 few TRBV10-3 CAISEGLAGSYEQYF TGTGCCATCAGTGAAGGGCTAGCGGGCTCCTACGAGCAGTACTTC
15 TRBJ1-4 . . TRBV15 CATSRAPVANEKLFF TGTGCCACCAGCAGGGCTCCGGTTGCTAATGAAAAACTGTTTTTT
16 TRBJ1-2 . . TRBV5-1 CASSFAVGRDLRGYTF TGCGCCAGCAGCTTTGCAGTGGGTCGGGACCTCCGAGGCTACACCTTC
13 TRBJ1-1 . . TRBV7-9 CASSLLTNTEAFF TGTGCCAGCAGCCTCCTTACGAACACTGAAGCTTTCTTT
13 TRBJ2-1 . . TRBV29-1 CSVSTRDHNEQFF TGCAGCGTTTCGACCAGGGACCACAATGAGCAGTTCTTC
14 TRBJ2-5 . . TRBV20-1 CSASQSSVRETQYF TGCAGTGCCAGTCAGTCTAGCGTACGGGAGACCCAGTACTTC
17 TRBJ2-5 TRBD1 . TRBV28 CASSLRGTGGSEKTQYF TGTGCCAGCAGTTTACGAGGGACAGGGGGCAGTGAGAAGACCCAGTACTTC
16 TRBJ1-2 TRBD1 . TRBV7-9 CASSVFGGTGGHGYTF TGTGCCAGCAGCGTTTTCGGGGGTACAGGGGGTCATGGCTACACCTTC
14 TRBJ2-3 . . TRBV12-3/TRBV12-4 CASSSHPNTDTQYF TGTGCCAGCAGTTCCCATCCGAACACAGATACGCAGTATTTT
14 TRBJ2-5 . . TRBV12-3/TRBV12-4 CASSLRGGQETQYF TGTGCCAGCAGTTTAAGGGGGGGCCAAGAGACCCAGTACTTC
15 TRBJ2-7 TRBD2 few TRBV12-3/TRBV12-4 CASRRETSGSYEQYF TGTGCCAGCAGGCGGGAGACTAGCGGGTCCTACGAGCAGTACTTC
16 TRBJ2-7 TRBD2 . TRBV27 CASSLSGLAMNYEQYF TGTGCCAGCAGTTTGAGCGGACTAGCGATGAACTACGAGCAGTACTTC
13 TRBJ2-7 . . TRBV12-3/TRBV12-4 CASTGRGSYEQYF TGTGCCAGCACGGGAAGGGGTAGTTACGAGCAGTACTTC
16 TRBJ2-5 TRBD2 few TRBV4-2 CASSHEIAGASETQYF TGTGCCAGCAGCCATGAAATAGCGGGAGCGTCTGAGACCCAGTACTTC
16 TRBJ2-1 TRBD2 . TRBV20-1 CSAASPSGRAANEQFF TGCAGTGCCGCTTCCCCTAGCGGGAGGGCCGCCAATGAGCAGTTCTTC
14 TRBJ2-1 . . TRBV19 CASSRDRMYNEQFF TGTGCCAGTAGTCGAGACAGAATGTACAATGAGCAGTTCTTC
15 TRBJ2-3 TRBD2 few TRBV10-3 CAIGPSGAATDTQYF TGTGCCATCGGTCCTAGCGGAGCCGCTACAGATACGCAGTATTTT
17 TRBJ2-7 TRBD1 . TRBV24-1 CATSDPKSRDRAYEQYF TGTGCCACCAGTGATCCTAAATCCCGGGACAGGGCCTACGAGCAGTACTTC
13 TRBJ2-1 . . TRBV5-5 CASSLQGMREQFF TGTGCCAGCAGCTTGCAGGGGATGAGGGAGCAGTTCTTC
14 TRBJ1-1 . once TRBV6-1 CASSENRENTEAFF TGTGCCAGCAGTGAAAATCGCGAGAACACTGAAGCTTTCTTT
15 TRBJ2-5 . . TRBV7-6 CASSLGIGVGETQYF TGTGCCAGCAGCTTGGGGATAGGGGTCGGAGAGACCCAGTACTTC
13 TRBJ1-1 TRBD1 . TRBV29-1 CSVWDRGNTEAFF TGCAGCGTTTGGGACAGGGGGAACACTGAAGCTTTCTTT
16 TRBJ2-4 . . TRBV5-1 CASSLDRVGAKNIQYF TGCGCCAGCAGCTTGGACAGGGTTGGTGCCAAAAACATTCAGTACTTC
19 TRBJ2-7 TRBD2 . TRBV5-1 CASSEPGTSGILSSYEQYF TGCGCCAGCAGCGAGCCCGGGACTAGCGGGATCCTTAGCTCCTACGAGCAGTACTTC
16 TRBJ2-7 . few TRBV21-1 CASSKDFRTGGDEQYF TGTGCCAGCAGCAAAGACTTTAGGACAGGGGGGGACGAGCAGTACTTC
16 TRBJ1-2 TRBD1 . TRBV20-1 CSAAGTVEAMSYGYTF TGCAGTGCTGCCGGGACAGTCGAAGCAATGAGCTATGGCTACACCTTC
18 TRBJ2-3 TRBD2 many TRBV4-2 CASSQGTQAGVGTDTQYF TGTGCCAGCAGCCAAGGGACCCAAGCGGGAGTAGGCACAGATACGCAGTATTTT
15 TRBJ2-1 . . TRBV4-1 CASSNPLSSYNEQFF TGCGCCAGCAGTAACCCCCTCAGCTCCTACAATGAGCAGTTCTTC
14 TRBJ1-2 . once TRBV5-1 CASSLEQNNYGYTF TGCGCCAGCAGCTTGGAACAGAATAACTATGGCTACACCTTC
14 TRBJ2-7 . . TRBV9 CASSVGPDGYEQYF TGTGCCAGCAGCGTAGGTCCCGACGGGTACGAGCAGTACTTC
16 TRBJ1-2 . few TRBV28 CASSEILPGQPYGYTF TGTGCCAGCAGCGAAATACTCCCGGGACAACCTTATGGCTACACCTTC
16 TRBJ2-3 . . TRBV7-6 CASSLLFRGPTDTQYF TGTGCCAGCAGCTTACTTTTCCGGGGGCCCACAGATACGCAGTATTTT
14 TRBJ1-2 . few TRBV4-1 CASSQVRVGAGYTF TGCGCCAGCAGCCAAGTTCGCGTGGGGGCTGGCTACACCTTC
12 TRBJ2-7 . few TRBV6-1 CASSEKSYEQYF TGTGCCAGCAGTGAGAAGAGCTACGAGCAGTACTTC
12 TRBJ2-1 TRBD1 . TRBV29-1 CSVGDRENEQFF TGTAGCGTCGGGGACAGGGAGAATGAGCAGTTCTTC
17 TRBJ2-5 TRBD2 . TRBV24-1 CATSDEPGLAGKETQYF TGTGCCACCAGTGATGAGCCGGGACTAGCGGGGAAGGAGACCCAGTACTTC
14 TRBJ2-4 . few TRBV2 CASATRGAKNIQYF TGTGCCAGCGCGACTCGTGGAGCCAAAAACATTCAGTACTTC
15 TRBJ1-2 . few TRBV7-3 CASSLTRGLNYGYTF TGTGCCAGCAGCTTAACGCGGGGCCTAAACTATGGCTACACCTTC
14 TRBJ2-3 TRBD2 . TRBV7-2 CASSDSGSTDTQYF TGTGCCAGCAGCGATAGCGGGAGCACAGATACGCAGTATTTT
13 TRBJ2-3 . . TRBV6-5 CASRTTGADTQYF TGTGCCAGCAGAACCACGGGGGCAGATACGCAGTATTTT
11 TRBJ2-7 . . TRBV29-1 CSGSDSYEQYF TGCAGCGGATCGGACAGCTACGAGCAGTACTTC
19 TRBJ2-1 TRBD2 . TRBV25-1 CASSGAGTSGRTSYNEQFF TGTGCCAGCAGTGGGGCCGGGACTAGCGGGAGGACCTCCTACAATGAGCAGTTCTTC